These 24 T cell receptor beta chains were sequenced from one sample in a study of shared clonotypes between healthy human individuals. The assay was immunoSEQ multiplex PCR, and TCRdb's table has in-frame clones only and misses some. The data hold fewer than 1.8 million clones, with just under 99% observed a single time. The source material was naive CD4+ T cells sorted from blood. As for subset: CD45RA+ positively selected. Source of these receptors: a man aged 25 to 40 in good health.

As for this clone: This same CDR3 is encoded by further DNA sequences in the sample. This chain connects TRBV7-9 to TRBJ2-7; D not resolved. From germline, CDR1 is SEHNR and CDR2 FQNEAQ (reference sequence). The length of the CDR3 is 13 residues. Trimming removed 1 base at V and 3 bases at J, with 7 bases between. The CDR3 spells CASSLEAVYEQYF. The CDR3 DNA is TGTGCCAGCAGCTTAGAGGCAGTCTACGAGCAGTACTTC.

V usage is TRBV5-1 and J usage is TRBJ2-1; TRBD2 agrees at 12 bases. The CDR3 spans 17 residues. Germline V gives CDR1 SGHRS, CDR2 YFSETQ. J was trimmed by 6 bases and V by 3 bases; bases with no gene match: 10. DNA for the CDR3: TGCGCCAGCAGCTCCGTTAGGACTAGCGGGGCCGGCAATGAGCAGTTCTTC. Protein product: CASSSVRTSGAGNEQFF.

The sample holds one count of this clone. The chain recombines TRBV29-1 with TRBJ2-1; perhaps TRBD2 as D (7 bases). Germline values: CDR1 SQVTM, CDR2 ANQGSEA. V lost 3 bases, J lost 6 bases, and 18 bases lay in between. The CDR3 has 15 amino acids. The CDR3 DNA is TGCAGCGTTGAGAACAGGGCGGGAGCCCCCAATGAGCAGTTCTTC. The encoded protein is CSVENRAGAPNEQFF.

This clone is a singleton in its sample. The V call is TRBV7-2, the J call TRBJ2-1; D is uncertain. From germline, CDR1 is SGHTA and CDR2 FQGNSA. Trimming removed 5 bases at V and 3 bases at J, with 14 bases between. The CDR3 contains 15 residues. The CDR3 loop reads CASSNPNRFYNEQFF. The CDR3 DNA reads TGTGCCAGCAGCAACCCGAACAGATTCTACAATGAGCAGTTCTTC. Full variable domain (outside the CDR3, taken from reference TRBV7-2 and TRBJ2-1): GAGVSQSPSNKVTEKGKDVELRCDPISGHTALYWYRQSLGQGLEFLIYFQGNSAPDKSGLPSDRFSAERTGGSVSTLTIQRTQQEDSAVYLCASSNPNRFYNEQFFGPGTRLTVL.

This chain links TRBV7-3 with TRBJ1-1; D uncertain. CDR1 is SGHTA and CDR2 is FQGTGA in the germline V gene. Trimming shortened V by 5 bases and J by 2 bases, and 15 bases separated the two germline ends. The CDR3 consists of 15 residues. CDR3 in DNA: TGTGCCAGCAGCCTGTCCCGGACCGCAAACACTGAAGCTTTCTTT. It encodes CASSLSRTANTEAFF.

The rearrangement links TRBV10-3 to TRBJ2-3; no clear D. This CDR3 region has 13 residues. In germline, CDR1 is ENHRY, CDR2 SYGVKD. V was shortened by 11 bases and J by 0 bases, with 12 bases between the two germline ends. The CDR3 DNA follows: TGTGCCCACGCCGGATCTAGCACAGATACGCAGTATTTT. Protein sequence: CAHAGSSTDTQYF.

The chain joins TRBV2 to TRBJ2-2; D is perhaps TRBD1 (5 bases). Trimming removed 5 bases from V and 0 bases from J, with 7 bases in between. Germline lookup yields CDR1 SNHLY and CDR2 FYNNEI. The CDR3 has 14 residues. CDR3 in amino acids: CASSKDTNTGELFF. The CDR3 DNA sequence: TGTGCCAGCAGTAAGGACACGAACACCGGGGAGCTGTTTTTT.

With regard to this clone: Other DNA sequences of this sample code for an identical CDR3. The rearrangement joins TRBV18 to TRBJ2-1; tentative D call: TRBD2 (6 bases). The V gene's germline CDR1 is KGHSH and CDR2 LQKENI. The CDR3 is 15 residues long. V lost 6 bases and J 0 bases, leaving 12 bases between the germline ends. The DNA of the CDR3 is TGTGCCAGCTCGGTTAGCGGTAGCTCCTACAATGAGCAGTTCTTC. The encoded protein is CASSVSGSSYNEQFF.

The chain is built from TRBV10-3 and TRBJ1-2; no clear D gene. V gave up 2 bases and J gave up 6 bases, with 10 bases separating them. Germline CDR1 reads ENHRY; CDR2 reads SYGVKD. The CDR3 is 13 residues long. As DNA, the CDR3 is TGTGCCATCAGTGAGGGGGTATTTCATGGCTACACCTTC. Amino acids: CAISEGVFHGYTF.

The chain has TRBV19 and TRBJ2-4; D is perhaps TRBD1 (6 bases). There are 15 residues in the CDR3. V was shortened by 1 base and J by 2 bases, with 9 bases between the two germline ends. In germline, CDR1 is LNHDA, CDR2 SQIVND (reference sequence). CDR3 in DNA: TGTGCCAGTAGTATAGTTGGGACAACCAAAAACATTCAGTACTTC. Translating it yields CASSIVGTTKNIQYF.

In DNA, the CDR3 is TGTGCCAGCTCACCACTGGTCGCGAACACCGGGGAGCTGTTTTTT. It specifies CASSPLVANTGELFF. This rearrangement joins TRBV18 to TRBJ2-2; D unresolved. The germline V gene encodes CDR1 KGHSH and CDR2 LQKENI. V was trimmed by 1 base and J by 0 bases, leaving 6 bases between them. This CDR3 contains 15 residues.

This chain uses TRBV29-1 with TRBJ1-2; no reliable D call. V lost 5 bases, J lost 4 bases, and 8 bases lay in between. In germline, CDR1 is SQVTM, CDR2 ANQGSEA. The CDR3 has 11 amino acids. CDR3 residues: CSVYEGYGYTF. CDR3 DNA sequence: TGCAGCGTTTACGAAGGCTATGGCTACACCTTC.

The J gene is TRBJ2-7, the V gene TRBV28; D ambiguous. The CDR3 extends over 12 amino acids. V lost 6 bases, J lost 2 bases, and 8 bases lay in between. The V gene's germline CDR1 is MDHEN and CDR2 SYDVKM. As DNA, the CDR3 is TGTGCCAGCAGGAGGACCCCCTACGAGCAGTACTTC. Translation gives CASRRTPYEQYF.

V and J are TRBV19 and TRBJ2-3; D is perhaps TRBD1 (5 bases). V was cut by 3 bases and J by 3 bases, with 13 bases left in between. In germline, CDR1 is LNHDA, CDR2 SQIVND (reference sequence). The CDR3 length is 15 residues. Written as DNA, the CDR3 is TGTGCCAGTAGTATGTCCGGGCGGACAACAGATACGCAGTATTTT. Its translation is CASSMSGRTTDTQYF.

The chain has TRBV9 and TRBJ2-1; 13 bases fit TRBD2. Losses at the gene ends were 0 bases for V and 14 bases for J; bases not matched to a gene: 8. Germline CDR1 SGDLS, CDR2 YYNGEE. This CDR3 is 15 amino acids long. In DNA form, the CDR3 reads TGTGCCAGCAGCGTAGAGGAAAGAGGGACTAGCGGGGAGTTCTTC. Its protein product is CASSVEERGTSGEFF.

The count of this clone is one. This rearrangement joins TRBV5-1 to TRBJ2-3; 10 nucleotides line up with TRBD2. Germline CDR1 is SGHRS and CDR2 is YFSETQ. V shed 3 bases, J shed 5 bases, and the junction held 9 bases outside the gene matches. This CDR3 is 16 amino acids long. The CDR3 region is CASSSPLAGGGDTQYF. The CDR3 nucleotides read TGCGCCAGCAGCTCCCCTTTAGCGGGAGGCGGAGATACGCAGTATTTT. The full variable domain, its missing parts supplied by reference TRBV5-1 and TRBJ2-3, is KAGVTQTPRYLIKTRGQQVTLSCSPISGHRSVSWYQQTPGQGLQFLFEYFSETQRNKGNFPGRFSGRQFSNSRSEMNVSTLELGDSALYLCASSSPLAGGGDTQYFGPGTRLTVL.

The rearrangement joins TRBV5-1 to TRBJ2-3; D perhaps matches TRBD2 (5 bases). Trimming took 4 bases from V and 4 from J, leaving 19 bases between them. CDR1 and CDR2 from the germline V gene are SGHRS and YFSETQ. CDR3 size: 16 residues. In DNA, the CDR3 is TGCGCCAGCAGCAGTACCCAACTAGGAAGACCAGATACGCAGTATTTT. Amino acids: CASSSTQLGRPDTQYF.

The chain employs TRBV10-2 and TRBJ2-2; 12 bases are shared with TRBD2. Germline V gene lookup returns CDR1 WSHSY and CDR2 SAAADI. This CDR3 spans 16 amino acids. Losses at the gene ends were 2 bases for V and 7 bases for J; bases not matched to a gene: 5. The CDR3 loop reads CASSEGLAGPDGELFF. The CDR3 DNA reads TGCGCCAGCAGTGAGGGACTAGCGGGACCTGACGGGGAGCTGTTTTTT.

The V gene is TRBV4-1, the J gene TRBJ1-1; D perhaps matches TRBD1 (5 bases). The CDR3 is 19 residues long. Trimming cost V 0 bases and J 0 bases, with 20 bases left between them. The germline V gene encodes CDR1 MGHRA and CDR2 YSYEKL. The CDR3 here is CASSQDLPGQQVLNTEAFF. CDR3 bases: TGCGCCAGCAGCCAAGATCTTCCCGGACAACAAGTGTTGAACACTGAAGCTTTCTTT.

The chain joins TRBV11-2 to TRBJ2-7; 11 bases are a match to TRBD2. In germline, CDR1 is SGHAT, CDR2 FQNNGV. CDR3 length equals 14 residues. Trimming removed 3 bases from V and 3 bases from J; junction bases left unmatched: 1. Here the CDR3 reads CASSLTSGIYEQYF. The CDR3, as DNA: TGTGCCAGCAGCTTGACTAGCGGGATCTACGAGCAGTACTTC.

The chain joins TRBV28 to TRBJ2-1, with TRBD1 as a possible D gene (6 bases). CDR1 MDHEN and CDR2 SYDVKM come from the germline V gene. CDR3 length: 15 residues. Trimming removed 5 bases from V and 10 bases from J, with 21 bases in between. The CDR3 protein is CASSPQGKGTREQFF. CDR3 sequence (DNA): TGTGCCAGCAGTCCACAGGGAAAGGGAACAAGGGAGCAGTTCTTC.

This clone was seen just once. V and J are TRBV15 and TRBJ2-7, with 10 bases identical to TRBD1. J gave up 6 bases and V 1 base, and 6 bases lay outside the gene matches. The CDR3 loop spans 15 amino acids. The germline gives CDR1 LNHNV, CDR2 YYDKDF (reference sequence). CDR3 DNA sequence: TGTGCCACCAGCAGAGGTGGGACAGGGGCCGGCGAGCAGTACTTC. The encoded protein is CATSRGGTGAGEQYF.

DNA for the CDR3: TGCGCCAGCAGCCAAGATCGCCGGGAGCAGTACTTC. Protein: CASSQDRREQYF. The gene calls are TRBV4-3 and TRBJ2-7; D is unclear. The germline V and J ends were trimmed by 0 bases and 7 bases, with 7 bases remaining between them. CDR1 is LGHNA, CDR2 YSLEER, per germline. CDR3 length equals 12 residues.

The J gene is TRBJ1-4, the V gene TRBV6-6; D is unclear. CDR1 and CDR2 (germline): MNHNY, SVGAGI (reference sequence). The CDR3 is 13 residues long. The V gene lost 7 bases and the J gene lost 4 bases, with 10 bases spanning the gap. The CDR3 DNA is TGTGCCAGCAACCGGGCCGGTAATGAAAAACTGTTTTTT. This translates into CASNRAGNEKLFF.